This TCR beta chain came from a study of technical replicates of blood from a few donors. The germline gives CDR1 MNHEY, CDR2 SMNVEV (reference sequence). The ends lost 5 bases at V and 3 bases at J; junction bases unmatched: 6. This CDR3 comprises 14 residues. The table came from immunoSEQ multiplex PCR; TCRdb's copy has only in-frame clones and leaves some out. The sample consists of around 60,000 clones, 65% to 90% of them appearing once. Sample: PBMCs. The genes are TRBV27 and TRBJ2-7; 8 positions match TRBD2. The TCR comes from a human donor in good health. Some clones in this sample may be carry-over from other donors' samples. The DNA of the CDR3 is TGTGCCAGCAGTCGGAGCGGGAGAGGCTACGAGCAGTACTTC. The encoded protein is CASSRSGRGYEQYF.